The next 29 T cell receptor beta chains were all read from a single sample in a study of PD-L1 blockade in urothelial cancer. Assay used: immunoSEQ multiplex PCR; TCRdb lists only in-frame clones, some missing. Of around 66,000 clones listed, roughly 86% are singletons. Time point meaning: peripheral blood 6 weeks after treatment start. The specimen was PBMCs, collected around atezolizumab (anti-PD-L1) treatment. The receptor set was obtained from a man aged 55 to 69 with urothelial cancer.

The chain has TRBV2 and TRBJ2-7; 8 nucleotides agree with TRBD2. CDR3 length: 13 residues. The J segment lost 5 bases and the V segment lost 7 bases, leaving 7 bases of the junction unmatched. The germline V gene has CDR1 SNHLY and CDR2 FYNNEI. The CDR3 coding sequence is TGTGCCAGCAATCGAGCGGGAGCCCACGAGCAGTACTTC. Protein: CASNRAGAHEQYF.

This clone was seen more than once but under ten times. V usage is TRBV7-8 and J usage is TRBJ2-3, with D possibly being TRBD2 (5 bases). The CDR3 extends over 15 amino acids. The V gene lost 5 bases and the J gene lost 8 bases, with 20 bases spanning the gap. The germline V gene encodes CDR1 SGHVS and CDR2 FQNEAQ. The CDR3 reads CASSPFEGESLTQYF. The DNA of the CDR3 is TGTGCCAGCAGCCCTTTTGAGGGAGAATCGCTTACGCAGTATTTT. The full variable domain, completed using reference TRBV7-8 and TRBJ2-3, is GAGVSQSPRYKVAKRGQDVALRCDPISGHVSLFWYQQALGQGPEFLTYFQNEAQLDKSGLPSDRFFAERPEGSVSTLKIQRTQQEDSAVYLCASSPFEGESLTQYFGPGTRLTVL.

The V and J genes are TRBV9 and TRBJ1-1; TRBD1 matches at 11 bases. The V gene end was trimmed by 4 bases and the J gene end by 2 bases; junction bases not matched to a gene: 4. Germline assignment: CDR1 SGDLS and CDR2 YYNGEE. The CDR3 totals 15 residues. CDR3 coding DNA: TGTGCCAGCAGCCCAGGGACAGGGGGAAACACTGAAGCTTTCTTT. It codes for CASSPGTGGNTEAFF.

The rearrangement joins TRBV7-3 to TRBJ1-1, with 7 bases that match TRBD1. Germline CDR1 reads SGHTA; CDR2 reads FQGTGA. This CDR3 comprises 15 residues. Unmatched junction bases numbered 7, after V lost 5 bases and J lost 1 base. The CDR3 protein is CASSPQGTANTEAFF. CDR3 nucleotide sequence: TGTGCCAGCAGCCCCCAGGGGACAGCGAACACTGAAGCTTTCTTT.

The rearrangement links TRBV5-6 to TRBJ1-2; D gene unclear. Looked up from germline, CDR1 is SGHDT and CDR2 is YYEEEE. CDR3 size: 14 residues. V was shortened by 0 bases and J by 12 bases, with 18 bases between the two germline ends. CDR3 nucleotide sequence: TGTGCCAGCAGCTTGGGATCGCAGGCGTCTATTGACACCTTC. Its translation is CASSLGSQASIDTF.

This clone has only one observation. This rearrangement joins TRBV7-9 to TRBJ2-2; weak D call: TRBD1 (6 bases). This CDR3 spans 17 amino acids. V shed 2 bases and J shed 5 bases, with 18 bases lying between them. Germline lookup yields CDR1 SEHNR and CDR2 FQNEAQ (reference sequence). CDR3 coding DNA: TGTGCCAGCAGCTTACCCACAGGGAAAATTATTACCGGGGAGCTGTTTTTT. Translated, it gives CASSLPTGKIITGELFF.

This chain connects TRBV6-5 to TRBJ2-7, with TRBD1 matching over 11 bases. J was trimmed by 4 bases and V by 6 bases; bases with no gene match: 5. This CDR3 spans 14 amino acids. Germline V gene sequence: CDR1 MNHEY, CDR2 SVGAGI. In nucleotides, the CDR3 is TGTGCCAGCAGCCCGGACAGGGGGCGGTACGAGCAGTACTTC. This encodes CASSPDRGRYEQYF.

J is TRBJ1-1 and V is TRBV29-1, with 8 bases that match TRBD1. The V gene end was trimmed by 5 bases and the J gene end by 4 bases; junction bases not matched to a gene: 6. Germline-derived CDR1 and CDR2 are SQVTM and ANQGSEA. This CDR3 has 13 residues. CDR3 protein: CSVTTGGGTEAFF. Here the CDR3 DNA reads TGCAGCGTTACTACAGGGGGTGGCACTGAAGCTTTCTTT.

V usage is TRBV6-5 and J usage is TRBJ1-5, with TRBD1 as a possible D gene (5 bases). The CDR3 runs to 12 residues. Germline CDR1 MNHEY, CDR2 SVGAGI. Trimming left V 8 bases short and J 1 base short, with 6 bases between. In DNA form, the CDR3 reads TGTGCCAGCCAGGGAAGCAATCAGCCCCAGCATTTT. Encoded protein: CASQGSNQPQHF.

Points on this clone: The same CDR3 arises from other DNA sequences in this sample as well. The chain recombines TRBV6-1 with TRBJ2-5; D is perhaps TRBD1 (5 bases). Germline lookup yields CDR1 MNHNS and CDR2 SASEGT. Between the trimmed V and J ends, which lost 1 base and 2 bases, there was a span of 5 bases. The CDR3 sequence is 13 residues long. The CDR3 nucleotides read TGTGCCAGCAGTGAAGGACAGCAAGAGACCCAGTACTTC. This gives the protein CASSEGQQETQYF.

This chain joins TRBV2 and TRBJ1-4; D uncertain. The CDR3 spans 15 residues. From germline, CDR1 is SNHLY and CDR2 FYNNEI. V lost 7 bases, J lost 4 bases, and 16 bases lay in between. The CDR3: CASIQLRQSNEKLFF. CDR3 nucleotides: TGTGCCAGCATCCAGTTGAGGCAGAGTAATGAAAAACTGTTTTTT.

J is TRBJ2-3 and V is TRBV7-3; tentative D call: TRBD2 (6 bases). CDR3 length: 15 residues. The germline gives CDR1 SGHTA, CDR2 FQGTGA. Deletions cut 2 bases from V and 2 bases from J, with 11 bases between. CDR3 nucleotide sequence: TGTGCCAGCAGCTTATTGCGCGGGGACACAGATACGCAGTATTTT. This gives the protein CASSLLRGDTDTQYF.

This clone was counted once. This chain links TRBV5-4 with TRBJ2-5; tentative D call: TRBD1 (5 bases). Germline V gene lookup returns CDR1 SGHNT and CDR2 YYREEE (reference sequence). Trimming pared 1 base from V and 3 bases from J, leaving 13 bases between. The CDR3 totals 15 residues. CDR3 DNA: TGTGCCAGCAGCTTGTTCGTGACAGACAAAGAGACCCAGTACTTC. The encoded protein is CASSLFVTDKETQYF. The full variable domain, with the rest looked up from reference TRBV5-4 and TRBJ2-5, is ETGVTQSPTHLIKTRGQQVTLRCSSQSGHNTVSWYQQALGQGPQFIFQYYREEENGRGNFPPRFSGLQFPNYSSELNVNALELDDSALYLCASSLFVTDKETQYFGPGTRLLVL.

The rearrangement uses TRBV4-2 and TRBJ2-1; TRBD2 might be the D (6 bases). The germline V and J ends were trimmed by 0 bases and 6 bases, with 12 bases remaining between them. CDR1 LGHNA and CDR2 YNFKEQ come from the germline V gene. CDR3 length: 15 amino acids. CDR3 residues: CASSQEGAGPNEQFF. The CDR3 DNA sequence: TGTGCCAGCAGCCAAGAAGGGGCGGGGCCCAATGAGCAGTTCTTC.

V gene TRBV30 combines with J gene TRBJ2-5; TRBD2 is a possible D gene (7 bases). This CDR3 is 17 amino acids long. V was cut by 0 bases and J by 0 bases, with 17 bases left in between. Germline values: CDR1 GTSNPN, CDR2 SVGIG (reference sequence). CDR3 amino acids: CAWSVLGGGPYQETQYF. The CDR3 bases are TGTGCCTGGAGTGTCCTGGGGGGGGGCCCGTACCAAGAGACCCAGTACTTC.

The rearrangement links TRBV30 to TRBJ1-6; D may be TRBD1 (6 bases). V dropped 2 bases and J dropped 7 bases, with 15 bases sitting between them. There are 15 residues in the CDR3. CDR1 and CDR2 from the germline V gene are GTSNPN and SVGIG (reference sequence). The CDR3, as DNA: TGTGCCTGGAGTCCTCGGACAGTGGGAAATTCACCCCTCCACTTT. Amino acids: CAWSPRTVGNSPLHF.

The V and J genes are TRBV6-5 and TRBJ2-3; D gene ambiguous. Trimming removed 0 bases from V and 5 bases from J, with 15 bases in between. The CDR3 consists of 16 residues. Germline CDR1 and CDR2: MNHEY and SVGAGI. The DNA of the CDR3 is TGTGCCAGCAGTTACTCGTTTGTCAGGCATCAAGATACGCAGTATTTT. Encoded protein: CASSYSFVRHQDTQYF.

The chain has TRBV7-9 and TRBJ2-1, with no clear D. This CDR3 contains 13 residues. The V gene's germline CDR1 is SEHNR and CDR2 FQNEAQ (reference sequence). Trimming left V 7 bases short and J 8 bases short, with 15 bases between. The CDR3 region is CASTQYGEDEQFF. CDR3 DNA: TGTGCCAGCACCCAATATGGAGAGGATGAGCAGTTCTTC.

The chain uses TRBV2 and TRBJ1-2; possible D gene TRBD1, 6 bases. The V gene lost 8 bases and the J gene lost 3 bases, with 13 bases spanning the gap. This CDR3 is 13 amino acids long. Germline loops: CDR1 SNHLY, CDR2 FYNNEI. The CDR3 sequence is CASEAGGDYGYTF. As DNA, the CDR3 is TGTGCCAGCGAGGCGGGGGGCGACTATGGCTACACCTTC.

The CDR3 DNA follows: TGTGCCAGCAGGGAAACAGGGGGAGCAACTAATGAAAAACTGTTTTTT. Translation gives CASRETGGATNEKLFF. The rearrangement joins TRBV2 to TRBJ1-4; 8 bases map to TRBD1. Germline V CDR1 and CDR2: SNHLY, FYNNEI. The CDR3 loop spans 16 amino acids. V shed 6 bases, J shed 0 bases, and the junction held 6 bases outside the gene matches.

The gene calls are TRBV19 and TRBJ2-4; 11 nucleotides agree with TRBD2. The CDR3 consists of 18 residues. V lost 5 bases and J lost 0; bases outside the gene matches: 9. Per the germline V gene, CDR1 is LNHDA and CDR2 is SQIVND (reference sequence). CDR3 region: CASSALAGGGLAKNIQYF. The CDR3 DNA follows: TGTGCCAGTAGTGCCCTAGCGGGGGGAGGTCTAGCCAAAAACATTCAGTACTTC.

This chain links TRBV5-1 with TRBJ2-1, with 7 positions matching TRBD1. The V gene's germline CDR1 is SGHRS and CDR2 YFSETQ. The junction had 1 base not matched to a gene; V was cut back by 0 bases and J by 1 base. CDR3 size: 15 residues. Here the CDR3 DNA reads TGCGCCAGCAGCTTGGACAGGGGATCCTACAATGAGCAGTTCTTC. It specifies CASSLDRGSYNEQFF.

Sample share makes this clone medium-sized (0.01 to 0.1%). At the DNA level, this CDR3 is encoded by other sequences in the same sample as well. The V call is TRBV7-9, the J call TRBJ2-3, with 8 nucleotides matching TRBD1. In germline, CDR1 is SEHNR, CDR2 FQNEAQ (reference sequence). After removal of 2 bases from V and 2 bases from J, the junction contained 9 bases not matched to a gene. There are 17 residues in the CDR3. In DNA form, the CDR3 reads TGTGCCAGCAGCTTAAAGGCAGGGGGCCTGATCACAGATACGCAGTATTTT. It is translated as CASSLKAGGLITDTQYF.

V and J are TRBV11-3 and TRBJ1-3; D not certain. Germline V gives CDR1 SGHNT, CDR2 YENEEA. Trimming left V 5 bases short and J 0 bases short, with 11 bases between. The CDR3 covers 15 residues. CDR3 protein: CASSIDGYSGNTIYF. The CDR3 nucleotides read TGTGCCAGCAGCATCGACGGGTACTCTGGAAACACCATATATTTT.

CDR3 sequence: CASSLTVGSTDTQYF. The DNA for the CDR3 is TGCGCCAGCAGCTTGACAGTAGGAAGCACAGATACGCAGTATTTT. V usage is TRBV5-1 and J usage is TRBJ2-3; no firm D call. V shed 1 base and J shed 0 bases, with 9 bases lying between them. The CDR3 extends over 15 amino acids. CDR1 and CDR2 from the germline V gene are SGHRS and YFSETQ.

The rearrangement uses TRBV18 and TRBJ2-7, with a tentative D call TRBD1 (5 bases). The CDR3 runs 13 residues. Looked up from germline, CDR1 is KGHSH and CDR2 is LQKENI. With 0 bases removed from V and 6 bases from J, the gap between germline ends came to 9 bases. CDR3 sequence: CASSPPTGPEQYF. CDR3 DNA: TGTGCCAGCTCACCACCTACAGGACCCGAGCAGTACTTC.

This chain uses TRBV4-3 with TRBJ2-1, with D perhaps matching TRBD2 (6 bases). Trimming removed 8 bases from V and 9 bases from J, with 14 bases in between. The CDR3 has 12 residues. Germline V gene sequence: CDR1 LGHNA, CDR2 YSLEER. CDR3 in amino acids: CASLKGGIEQFF. The DNA for the CDR3 is TGCGCCAGCCTAAAGGGCGGGATTGAGCAGTTCTTC.

V is TRBV7-2 and J is TRBJ2-2; 12 bases line up with TRBD2. The ends lost 5 bases at V and 7 bases at J; junction bases unmatched: 5. CDR3 length equals 15 residues. Germline CDR1 is SGHTA and CDR2 is FQGNSA. The CDR3 DNA reads as TGTGCCAGCAGCAGGACTAGCGGGACCGGCGGGGAGCTGTTTTTT. As protein: CASSRTSGTGGELFF.

The chain couples TRBV29-1 to TRBJ1-2; TRBD1 aligns across 11 bases. After removal of 6 bases from V and 6 bases from J, the junction contained 6 bases not matched to a gene. Germline lookup yields CDR1 SQVTM and CDR2 ANQGSEA. The CDR3 is made up of 13 amino acids. This CDR3 reads CSVTADRGHGYTF. DNA of the CDR3: TGCAGCGTGACGGCGGACAGGGGGCATGGCTACACCTTC.